The 8 T cell receptor beta chains presented below share a single source sample, sequenced in a study of cytomegalovirus exposure and HLA in healthy donors. The table came from immunoSEQ multiplex PCR; TCRdb's copy has only in-frame clones and leaves some out. The repertoire holds roughly 120,000 clones, with more than 85% as singletons. The sequenced sample was PBMCs. The source is a young man in good health and CMV-seropositive.

This clone was found once. J is TRBJ2-1 and V is TRBV9; 9 nucleotides line up with TRBD1. The CDR3 extends over 17 amino acids. Germline V lookup: CDR1 SGDLS, CDR2 YYNGEE. The junction had 16 bases not matched to a gene; V was cut back by 7 bases and J by 5 bases. The CDR3 DNA sequence: TGTGCCAGCCGGGACAGGGTTTGGTCTGAGAATAACAATGAGCAGTTCTTC. Its protein product is CASRDRVWSENNNEQFF.

This chain connects TRBV19 to TRBJ1-5; D not resolved. Looked up from germline, CDR1 is LNHDA and CDR2 is SQIVND (reference sequence). The CDR3 is made up of 16 amino acids. The V gene lost 0 bases and the J gene lost 0 bases, with 9 bases spanning the gap. The DNA for the CDR3 is TGTGCCAGTAGTATAGATCCCAGGTATAGCAATCAGCCCCAGCATTTT. Protein sequence: CASSIDPRYSNQPQHF.

The chain has TRBV6-5 and TRBJ1-1, with 7 bases that match TRBD1. V lost 0 bases and J lost 5; bases outside the gene matches: 6. Germline values: CDR1 MNHEY, CDR2 SVGAGI. CDR3 length: 15 residues. The CDR3: CASSYSDRVGTEAFF. CDR3 sequence (DNA): TGTGCCAGCAGTTACTCAGACAGGGTGGGGACTGAAGCTTTCTTT.

In nucleotides, the CDR3 is TGTGCCAGCAGCAGCGGCCGTTCTAATGAAAAACTGTTTTTT. The encoded protein is CASSSGRSNEKLFF. This chain joins TRBV13 and TRBJ1-4; D is unclear. This CDR3 has 14 residues. Trimming took off 5 bases at V and 3 bases at J, with 10 bases between the two ends. Germline lookup yields CDR1 PRHDT and CDR2 FYEKMQ (reference sequence).

This clone was seen a few times. The V and J genes are TRBV19 and TRBJ2-3, with a weak D call TRBD1 (5 bases). V gave up 6 bases and J gave up 2 bases, with 12 bases separating them. Germline V gives CDR1 LNHDA, CDR2 SQIVND (reference sequence). This CDR3 is built from 14 residues. CDR3 DNA: TGTGCCAGTAGAAACCAGGGATCCACAGATACGCAGTATTTT. Its protein product is CASRNQGSTDTQYF.

The V and J genes are TRBV7-6 and TRBJ2-1; 11 nucleotides agree with TRBD2. After removal of 5 bases from V and 2 bases from J, the junction contained 2 bases not matched to a gene. CDR1 SGHVS and CDR2 FNYEAQ come from the germline V gene. The CDR3 runs 15 residues. This CDR3 is CASSPLAGAYNEQFF. DNA of the CDR3: TGTGCCAGCAGCCCACTAGCGGGGGCCTACAATGAGCAGTTCTTC.

V gene TRBV12-5 combines with J gene TRBJ2-3, with D possibly matching TRBD1 (5 bases). Germline V gene sequence: CDR1 LGHNT, CDR2 FRNRAP. Trimming removed 9 bases from V and 5 bases from J, with 15 bases in between. The CDR3 is made up of 13 amino acids. As DNA, the CDR3 is TGTGCTAGCGATCCCACAGGCAAAGATACGCAGTATTTT. Amino acids: CASDPTGKDTQYF.

The count of this clone is one. The chain employs TRBV5-1 and TRBJ1-3; D not certain. This CDR3 region has 15 residues. The germline V gene encodes CDR1 SGHRS and CDR2 YFSETQ. V was trimmed by 4 bases and J by 1 base, leaving 12 bases between them. The CDR3 DNA is TGCGCCAGCAGCCCCCAGCGTGGATCTGGAAACACCATATATTTT. Amino acid sequence: CASSPQRGSGNTIYF.